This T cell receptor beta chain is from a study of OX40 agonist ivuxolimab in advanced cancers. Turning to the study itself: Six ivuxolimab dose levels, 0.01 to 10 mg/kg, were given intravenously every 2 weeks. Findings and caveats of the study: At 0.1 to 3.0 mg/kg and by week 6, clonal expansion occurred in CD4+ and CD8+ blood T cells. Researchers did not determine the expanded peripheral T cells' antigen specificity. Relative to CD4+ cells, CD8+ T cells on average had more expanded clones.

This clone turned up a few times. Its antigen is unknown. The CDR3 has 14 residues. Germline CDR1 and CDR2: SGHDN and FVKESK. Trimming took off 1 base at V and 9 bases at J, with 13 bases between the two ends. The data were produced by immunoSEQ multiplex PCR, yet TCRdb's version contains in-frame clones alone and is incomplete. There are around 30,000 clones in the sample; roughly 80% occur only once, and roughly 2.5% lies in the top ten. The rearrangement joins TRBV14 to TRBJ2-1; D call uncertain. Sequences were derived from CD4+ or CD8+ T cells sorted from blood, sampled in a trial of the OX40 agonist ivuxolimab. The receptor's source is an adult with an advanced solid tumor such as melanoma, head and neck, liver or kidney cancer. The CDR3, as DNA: TGTGCCAGCAGCCAAGCGTGGTCCCTCGGTGAGCAGTTCTTC. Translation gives CASSQAWSLGEQFF.